This T cell receptor beta chain was sequenced in a study of T cells in Graves' hyperthyroidism and ophthalmopathy. Study as a whole: At initial diagnosis, before any treatment had begun, peripheral blood was obtained.

Amplification targeted TCR beta CDR3 regions from RNA transcripts. Using the HTBI primer set, a first-round RT-PCR was run on the TCR CDR3. MiXCR was run by TCRdb on the multiplex PCR reads, yielding one entry per CDR3 protein. The table records fewer than 500,000 distinct CDR3 sequences, approximately 15% of them present only once. CDR3 length: 19 amino acids. From germline, CDR1 is LGHNT and CDR2 FRNRAP. V was trimmed by 1 base and J by 0 bases, leaving 21 bases between them. Exclusion criteria comprised uncontrolled infection, other autoimmune disease, pregnancy or lactation. This clonotype was recorded at least ten times.

The source of this sequence is a woman aged 25 to 39 with Graves' ophthalmopathy. The rearrangement joins TRBV12-5 to TRBJ1-1; weak D call: TRBD1 (6 bases). Sample: blood. In DNA, the CDR3 is TGTGCTAGTGGTTTGGGTAACAGGGTTTTTTCTTCCATGAACACTGAAGCTTTCTTT. As protein: CASGLGNRVFSSMNTEAFF.